The clone carrying this T cell receptor beta chain was seen a handful of times. The sample is drawn from a study of human T cells and chemical hapten exposure. As to time point: patch test 2, 6 weeks after DPC sensitization. Treatment noted: therapeutic diphenylcyclopropenone sensitization with weekly scalp DPC. The starting material, unfractionated whole blood, was used for total RNA extraction. V lost 4 bases and J 7 bases, leaving 13 bases between the germline ends. Looked up from germline, CDR1 is MNHEY and CDR2 is SVGAGI. CDR3 length: 13 residues. MiXCR was run by TCRdb on the RACE reads, yielding one entry per CDR3 protein. The sample carries about 42,000 distinct CDR3 sequences, 9.5% to 10% recorded once.

This chain joins TRBV6-5 and TRBJ1-2; unclear D gene. The source material was whole blood, sampled in connection with sensitization to the hapten diphenylcyclopropenone (DPC). The clonotype was recovered from a woman in her 30s with alopecia areata. Some clones in this sample may be carry-over from other donors' samples. The CDR3 loop reads CASSSLRRGGYTF. DNA of the CDR3: TGTGCCAGCAGTTCTCTCCGACGAGGTGGCTACACCTTC.